The 25 T cell receptor beta chains below all came from one sample that was sequenced in a study of blood T cells in healthy people across ages. It was with a sample-barcoded 5' primer and a J-beta primer mix that a second PCR of roughly 7 to 12 cycles was run. TCRdb fed the 5' RACE reads into MiXCR, producing one record per CDR3 protein. The sample contains roughly 1.5 million distinct CDR3 sequences, approximately 43% of which appear only once. Input material: blood. The receptors shown here come from a woman aged 18-35 years in good health.

The chain combines TRBV15 with TRBJ1-2; D gene uncertain. CDR1 and CDR2 from the germline V gene are LNHNV and YYDKDF (reference sequence). Deletions cut 1 base from V and 2 bases from J, with 8 bases between. This CDR3 is built from 14 residues. The chain's CDR3 is CATSRGHRNYGYTF. Written as DNA, the CDR3 is TGTGCCACCAGCAGAGGACACCGGAACTATGGCTACACCTTC.

V gene TRBV2 combines with J gene TRBJ2-3; D not certain. Germline CDR1 is SNHLY and CDR2 is FYNNEI. This CDR3 has 12 amino acids. The V and J ends lost 8 bases and 2 bases respectively, with 8 bases between them. The chain's CDR3 is CASVEITDTQYF. As DNA, the CDR3 is TGTGCCAGCGTTGAGATCACAGATACGCAGTATTTT. Together with reference TRBV2 and TRBJ2-3, the CDR3 gives the full variable domain: EPEVTQTPSHQVTQMGQEVILRCVPISNHLYFYWYRQILGQKVEFLVSFYNNEISEKSEIFDDQFSVERPDGSNFTLKIRSTKLEDSAMYFCASVEITDTQYFGPGTRLTVL.

This clonotype appeared a single time. The junction departs from the called germline gene at one end, perhaps through a read error. The chain links TRBV29-1 to TRBJ2-7; 7 bases line up with TRBD1. Germline CDR1 and CDR2: SQVTM and ANQGSEA. The CDR3 consists of 14 residues. This chain's CDR3 is CSAEQGFPSYERYF. CDR3 in DNA: TGCAGCGCCGAACAGGGGTTTCCCTCCTACGAGCGGTACTTC.

J is TRBJ2-2 and V is TRBV7-2, with D uncertain. From germline, CDR1 is SGHTA and CDR2 FQGNSA. The CDR3 length is 17 residues. V was shortened by 2 bases and J by 0 bases, with 13 bases between the two germline ends. This CDR3 reads CASSLFITLANTGELFF. The CDR3 DNA is TGTGCCAGCAGCTTATTTATCACCCTGGCGAACACCGGGGAGCTGTTTTTT. Variable domain in full (rest from reference TRBV7-2 and TRBJ2-2): GAGVSQSPSNKVTEKGKDVELRCDPISGHTALYWYRQSLGQGLEFLIYFQGNSAPDKSGLPSDRFSAERTGGSVSTLTIQRTQQEDSAVYLCASSLFITLANTGELFFGEGSRLTVL.

The chain carries TRBV9 and TRBJ2-3, with 9 bases aligning to TRBD2. In germline, CDR1 is SGDLS, CDR2 YYNGEE. The CDR3 length is 14 residues. V lost 5 bases and J lost 6; bases outside the gene matches: 7. CDR3 loop: CASSGGRAPDTQYF. Written as DNA, the CDR3 is TGTGCCAGCAGTGGCGGGAGGGCCCCTGATACGCAGTATTTT.

This clonotype was seen a few times. This sequence joins TRBV6-2 or TRBV6-3 and TRBJ1-2; TRBD1 aligns across 8 bases. Trimming at V came to 2 bases and at J to 8 bases, leaving 7 bases not matched to a gene. The CDR3 consists of 14 residues. CDR1 and CDR2 (germline): MNHEY, SVGEGT. In DNA, the CDR3 is TGTGCCAGCAGTTACCGTGGACAGGGTTGCGGCTACACCTTC. Its translation is CASSYRGQGCGYTF.

The rearrangement uses TRBV12-3 or TRBV12-4 and TRBJ2-1; 9 bases map to TRBD2. The assigned J gene may be wrong: the sequence end matches TRBJ2-7 better. The CDR3 has 19 residues. For the CDR3, the DNA is TGTGCCAGCAGTTTAGAAGGGTCTAGCGGGGCTAGCTCCTACAATGAGCAGTACTTC. Translating it yields CASSLEGSSGASSYNEQYF.

This sequence joins TRBV28 and TRBJ2-1; no clear D. The CDR3 sequence is 12 residues long. V lost 5 bases to trimming and J lost 10 bases, with 12 bases between them. CDR1 and CDR2 (germline): MDHEN, SYDVKM. Here the CDR3 DNA reads TGTGCCAGCAGTCTGACTCGCTACGAGCAGTTCTTC. Translated: CASSLTRYEQFF. Filled out from reference TRBV28 and TRBJ2-1, the complete variable domain reads DVKVTQSSRYLVKRTGEKVFLECVQDMDHENMFWYRQDPGLGLRLIYFSYDVKMKEKGDIPEGYSVSREKKERFSLILESASTNQTSMYLCASSLTRYEQFFGPGTRLTVL.

The chain combines TRBV2 with TRBJ2-5; TRBD2 aligns across 10 bases. After removal of 10 bases from V and 2 bases from J, the junction contained 16 bases not matched to a gene. CDR3 length equals 17 residues. The germline V gene has CDR1 SNHLY and CDR2 FYNNEI. As DNA, the CDR3 is TGTGCCAACCTTAAGGAACCTAGCGGGAGCCTACAAGAGACCCAGTACTTC. This encodes CANLKEPSGSLQETQYF.

As to this clonotype: This CDR3 is missing its conserved last phenylalanine or tryptophan, likely due to a read error. The J gene is TRBJ2-1, the V gene TRBV12-3 or TRBV12-4, with 13 bases aligning to TRBD2. With V trimmed by 8 bases and J by 13 bases, 11 bases remained unmatched. The CDR3 length is 14 residues. CDR3 sequence (DNA): TGTGCCAGCGAGTGTACTAGCGGGGGGGGCCTACAGTTCTTA. This sequence encodes CASECTSGGGLQFL.

This chain connects TRBV27 to TRBJ1-5, with D uncertain. Trimming left V 2 bases short and J 5 bases short, with 13 bases between. The CDR3 runs to 15 residues. Germline V gene data show CDR1 as MNHEY and CDR2 as SMNVEV (reference sequence). The chain's CDR3 is CASSLNGAGHQPQHF. Here the CDR3 DNA reads TGTGCCAGCAGTTTAAATGGCGCCGGTCATCAGCCCCAGCATTTT.

This clonotype was detected only a few times. Its ends do not fully match the called genes, so a read error is possible. CDR3 sequence (DNA): TGTGCTAGCAGCTTAGAAGAGGGGTTTCAAGAGACCCAGTACTTC. Amino acids: CASSLEEGFQETQYF. This chain links TRBV7-7 with TRBJ2-5, with D perhaps being TRBD1 or TRBD2 (5 bases each). The CDR3 totals 15 residues. Germline values: CDR1 SSHAT, CDR2 FNYEAQ (reference sequence).

The V gene is TRBV20-1, the J gene TRBJ1-5, with 11 bases fitting TRBD1. Germline V gene sequence: CDR1 DFQATT, CDR2 SNEGSKA (reference sequence). CDR3 length: 17 residues. Trimming cost V 0 bases and J 3 bases; bases outside gene matches: 7. The CDR3 reads CSAREGTGGFVNQPQHF. CDR3 in DNA: TGCAGTGCTAGAGAAGGGACAGGGGGATTTGTCAATCAGCCCCAGCATTTT.

Note on this clonotype: Just one base apart from a much larger clone, this may be a read error. The chain recombines TRBV29-1 with TRBJ2-5; the D gene is possibly TRBD1 (6 bases). The DNA end favors TRBJ2-7, so the J call may be wrong. The germline gives CDR1 SQVTM, CDR2 ANQGSEA. CDR3 length: 12 residues. CDR3 nucleotides: TGCAGCGTTGCACAGGGTAGCTACGAGCAGTACTTC. This sequence encodes CSVAQGSYEQYF.

CDR3: CSVELFNTDTQYF. CDR3 bases: TGCAGCGTTGAATTATTTAATACAGATACGCAGTATTTT. The chain combines TRBV29-1 with TRBJ2-3, with unresolved D. V dropped 2 bases and J dropped 3 bases, with 9 bases sitting between them. This CDR3 has 13 amino acids. The germline gives CDR1 SQVTM, CDR2 ANQGSEA.

A few counts support this clonotype. The chain is built from TRBV12-5 and TRBJ2-1, with 10 bases that match TRBD1. V lost 1 base, J lost 4 bases, and 7 bases stayed unmatched. The CDR3 totals 17 residues. The V gene's germline CDR1 is LGHNT and CDR2 FRNRAP. The CDR3 DNA reads TGTGCTAGTGGTTTGGGGCCCGACAGGGGGCTGTACAATGAGCAGTTCTTC. Amino acids: CASGLGPDRGLYNEQFF.

This clonotype was detected a few times. V usage is TRBV7-2 and J usage is TRBJ2-5; TRBD2 matches at 9 bases. Germline V gene lookup returns CDR1 SGHTA and CDR2 FQGNSA. Losses at the gene ends were 8 bases for V and 4 bases for J; bases not matched to a gene: 2. This CDR3 contains 12 residues. CDR3 coding DNA: TGTGCCAGCGGGACTAGCTTAGAGACCCAGTACTTC. It specifies CASGTSLETQYF.

In this sample, this clonotype turned up many times. This chain joins TRBV4-1 and TRBJ2-3, with D perhaps TRBD1 (6 bases). The CDR3 covers 16 residues. Germline V gives CDR1 MGHRA, CDR2 YSYEKL. Trimming took 3 bases from V and 6 from J, leaving 19 bases between them. In nucleotides, the CDR3 is TGCGCCAGCAGCCATCGTAGGGGACACCTAGGGGATACGCAGTATTTT. Its translation is CASSHRRGHLGDTQYF.

The rearrangement uses TRBV21-1 and TRBJ2-7; TRBD1 is the table's D call and was not checked against the DNA. TRBV21-1 is a recognized pseudogene. The CDR3 contains 16 residues. The CDR3 loop reads CASSKPPRHLTYEQYF. In DNA, the CDR3 is TGTGCCAGCAGCAAGCCCCCAAGGCACCTAACCTACGAGCAGTACTTC.

CDR3 sequence (DNA): TGCGCCAGCAGCTCCGGGACTACAGTTTTCTACGAGCAGTACTTC. Translation: CASSSGTTVFYEQYF. The chain combines TRBV5-1 with TRBJ2-7; 7 bases map to TRBD2. V trimming: 3 bases; J trimming: 3 bases; junction bases outside the gene matches: 9. The CDR3 consists of 15 residues. Germline assignment: CDR1 SGHRS and CDR2 YFSETQ. Full variable domain (outside the CDR3, taken from reference TRBV5-1 and TRBJ2-7): KAGVTQTPRYLIKTRGQQVTLSCSPISGHRSVSWYQQTPGQGLQFLFEYFSETQRNKGNFPGRFSGRQFSNSRSEMNVSTLELGDSALYLCASSSGTTVFYEQYFGPGTRLTVT.

This chain connects TRBV27 to TRBJ2-1; 8 bases align to TRBD1. The CDR3 runs to 16 residues. Trimming took 5 bases from V and 2 from J; bases not matched to a gene: 8. The germline V gene encodes CDR1 MNHEY and CDR2 SMNVEV (reference sequence). As DNA, the CDR3 is TGTGCCAGCAGTCCATCGGGACAGGCGGCCTACAATGAGCAGTTCTTC. Protein: CASSPSGQAAYNEQFF.

The rearrangement uses TRBV3-1 and TRBJ1-4, with unresolved D. The V end lost 0 bases, the J end lost 0 bases, and 5 bases lay between the germline ends. The CDR3 is 15 residues long. Germline CDR1 is LGHDT and CDR2 is YNNKEL (reference sequence). CDR3 sequence (DNA): TGTGCCAGCAGCCAAGATCCCTCAACTAATGAAAAACTGTTTTTT. Amino acids: CASSQDPSTNEKLFF.

V is TRBV6-1 and J is TRBJ1-5, with 12 bases fitting TRBD1. V trimming: 5 bases; J trimming: 7 bases; junction bases outside the gene matches: 9. Germline V gene lookup returns CDR1 MNHNS and CDR2 SASEGT. CDR3 length: 16 residues. CDR3 nucleotides: TGTGCCAGCAGTATATCAGGGGGGACAGGGGGCCAGCCCCAGCATTTT. Protein product: CASSISGGTGGQPQHF.

The table lists this clonotype with a few counts. The rearrangement uses TRBV29-1 and TRBJ1-1, with TRBD1 as a possible D gene (5 bases). Trimming left V 4 bases short and J 4 bases short, with 10 bases between. This CDR3 has 12 residues. Germline V gene data show CDR1 as SQVTM and CDR2 as ANQGSEA. CDR3 sequence: CSVGWTSTEAFF. The CDR3 nucleotides read TGCAGCGTTGGGTGGACATCCACTGAAGCTTTCTTT.

This clonotype was picked up a small number of times. This chain uses TRBV12-3 or TRBV12-4 with TRBJ1-2; D may be TRBD1 (6 bases). The V gene lost 4 bases and the J gene lost 8 bases, with 14 bases spanning the gap. CDR3 size: 13 residues. The CDR3 is CASSSPQGWGYTF. Here the CDR3 DNA reads TGTGCCAGCAGTTCACCCCAGGGGTGGGGCTACACCTTC.